This T cell receptor (beta chain) is drawn from a study of blood T cells in healthy people across ages. Overall study findings and caveats: The lack of PBMC sorting stopped any conclusive naive versus antigen-experienced comparison. Age showed a roughly linear inverse relationship with TCR beta diversity per million T cells. In long-lived donors, naive CD4+ cell counts and diversity exceeded those of aged donors. Donor CMV status, an unknown factor, possibly confounded changes in expanded clonotypes.

This clonotype was detected only a few times. Its antigen is still unknown. The use of a sample-barcoded 5' primer and a J-beta primer mix characterized a second PCR of 7 to 11 cycles. TCRdb processed the 5' RACE reads anew with MiXCR; each CDR3 protein has one entry. Among more than 500,000 distinct CDR3 sequences listed, about 26% were seen once. The sequence came from a woman in her seventies in good health. The specimen sequenced was blood.

The CDR3 nucleotides are TGTGCCAGCAGCTCGAGAAAGCAGGGAGCAGGTGAAAAACTGTTTTTT. It codes for CASSSRKQGAGEKLFF. J is TRBJ1-4 and V is TRBV7-2; possible D gene TRBD1, 5 bases. The CDR3 consists of 16 residues. Trimming removed 4 bases at V and 7 bases at J, with 19 bases between. Per the germline V gene, CDR1 is SGHTA and CDR2 is FQGNSA. Full variable domain (outside the CDR3, taken from reference TRBV7-2 and TRBJ1-4): GAGVSQSPSNKVTEKGKDVELRCDPISGHTALYWYRQSLGQGLEFLIYFQGNSAPDKSGLPSDRFSAERTGGSVSTLTIQRTQQEDSAVYLCASSSRKQGAGEKLFFGSGTQLSVL.